The rows below give T cell receptor beta chains drawn from one sample of a study of CD8 T cells in Susac syndrome. MiXCR, run by TCRdb on the immunoSEQ multiplex PCR reads, gives a single entry per CDR3 protein. The sample gives under 200,000 distinct CDR3 sequences, 85% to 95% of which show up once; around 0.16% is in the top ten. Specimen: CD8+ T cells from PBMCs. The receptor set was obtained from a human donor with multiple sclerosis. Each CDR3 is given with its conserved first and last residue. A D gene is named only where the DNA matches it firmly. Clone size, where shown, is once, few, many, or a class for clones that have expanded.

CDR3 | DNA | V | D | size | J
CASSPRLIYNEQFF | TGTGCCAGCTCACCACGCCTTATCTACAATGAGCAGTTCTTC | TRBV18 | . | . | TRBJ2-1
CASSGIGAGTDYGYTF | TGTGCCAGCAGCGGAATCGGCGCCGGGACAGACTATGGCTACACCTTC | TRBV11-2 | TRBD1 | . | TRBJ1-2
CATSRDYTEAFF | TGTGCCACCAGCAGAGATTACACTGAAGCTTTCTTT | TRBV15 | . | . | TRBJ1-1
CASKALPGQGARGYTF | TGTGCCAGCAAGGCTCTTCCGGGACAGGGGGCGCGAGGCTACACCTTC | TRBV27 | TRBD1 | . | TRBJ1-2
CASSSGIYNEQFF | TGTGCCAGCAGCTCCGGGATCTACAATGAGCAGTTCTTC | TRBV11-1 | . | . | TRBJ2-1
CSAFTEYEQYF | TGCAGTGCTTTCACAGAGTACGAGCAGTACTTC | TRBV20-1 | . | . | TRBJ2-7
CASSLSTSGVSTDTQYF | TGTGCCAGCAGCTTGTCGACTAGCGGGGTTTCCACAGATACGCAGTATTTT | TRBV5-6 | TRBD2 | . | TRBJ2-3
CASSVGGRTSGSFRELFF | TGTGCCAGCAGCGTAGGCGGGAGGACTAGCGGGAGTTTCAGGGAGCTGTTTTTT | TRBV9 | TRBD2 | . | TRBJ2-2
CASSWGQTQSAYEQYF | TGTGCCAGCAGCTGGGGACAGACTCAATCCGCCTACGAGCAGTACTTC | TRBV7-9 | TRBD1 | . | TRBJ2-7
CASSQRDRGSYEQYF | TGCGCCAGCAGCCAAAGGGACAGGGGCTCCTACGAGCAGTACTTC | TRBV4-1 | TRBD1 | . | TRBJ2-7
CASSYTDPYLTDTQYF | TGTGCCAGCAGTTACACCGACCCATACCTCACAGATACGCAGTATTTT | TRBV6-5 | . | . | TRBJ2-3
CSVDDSSNYGYTF | TGCAGCGTTGACGACAGTTCTAACTATGGCTACACCTTC | TRBV29-1 | . | . | TRBJ1-2
CASSHLRTGAEQYF | TGCGCCAGCAGCCACTTAAGAACAGGGGCCGAGCAGTACTTC | TRBV4-1 | TRBD1 | once | TRBJ2-7
CAIRQPKDGSYEQYF | TGTGCCATCAGACAACCCAAGGACGGATCCTACGAGCAGTACTTC | TRBV10-3 | . | . | TRBJ2-7
CASSSFPGFDSDTQYF | TGTGCCAGCAGCTCCTTTCCGGGTTTTGACTCAGATACGCAGTATTTT | TRBV7-8 | . | once | TRBJ2-3
CASSPYKGAPYGYTF | TGTGCCAGCAGCCCTTATAAGGGGGCTCCCTATGGCTACACCTTC | TRBV3-1 | TRBD1 | once | TRBJ1-2
CAFSGPGHEQFF | TGTGCCTTTAGCGGCCCCGGCCATGAGCAGTTCTTC | TRBV30 | . | . | TRBJ2-1
CASSLRGLEQYF | TGTGCCAGCAGTTTGAGAGGGCTCGAGCAGTACTTC | TRBV12-3/TRBV12-4 | . | . | TRBJ2-7
CSAGRTSGGEPLAKNIQYF | TGCAGTGCTGGAAGGACTAGCGGGGGTGAACCCCTAGCCAAAAACATTCAGTACTTC | TRBV20-1 | TRBD2 | once | TRBJ2-4
CASSPPGQGTYEQYF | TGTGCCAGCTCACCACCGGGACAGGGTACCTACGAGCAGTACTTC | TRBV18 | TRBD1 | . | TRBJ2-7
CAIRDRGRDIQYF | TGTGCCATCAGGGACAGGGGAAGGGACATTCAGTACTTC | TRBV10-3 | TRBD1 | . | TRBJ2-4
CASTKPWVGYTF | TGTGCCAGCACCAAACCGTGGGTCGGCTACACCTTC | TRBV21-1 | . | once | TRBJ1-2
CAARQGARTEAFF | TGTGCCGCAAGACAGGGGGCGCGGACTGAAGCTTTCTTT | TRBV7-9 | TRBD1 | . | TRBJ1-1
CASRLDSYNEQFF | TGTGCCAGCCGTTTAGACTCCTACAATGAGCAGTTCTTC | TRBV27 | . | few | TRBJ2-1
CASSLDWLTDTQYF | TGTGCCAGCAGCCTAGACTGGCTCACAGATACGCAGTATTTT | TRBV7-9 | . | . | TRBJ2-3
CSANQAGPTYEQYF | TGCAGTGCTAACCAAGCGGGTCCCACCTACGAGCAGTACTTC | TRBV20-1 | . | . | TRBJ2-7
CSVGTLRETQYF | TGCAGCGTTGGGACCCTTCGCGAGACCCAGTACTTC | TRBV29-1 | . | . | TRBJ2-5
CATDAQPQHF | TGTGCCACCGATGCCCAGCCCCAGCATTTT | TRBV7-9 | . | . | TRBJ1-5
CSGKEPGLAGPETQYF | TGCAGTGGGAAGGAGCCGGGACTAGCGGGACCAGAGACCCAGTACTTC | TRBV20-1 | TRBD2 | . | TRBJ2-5
CASRDRGQKYGYTF | TGCGCCAGCAGGGACAGGGGGCAGAAGTATGGCTACACCTTC | TRBV4-1 | TRBD1 | . | TRBJ1-2